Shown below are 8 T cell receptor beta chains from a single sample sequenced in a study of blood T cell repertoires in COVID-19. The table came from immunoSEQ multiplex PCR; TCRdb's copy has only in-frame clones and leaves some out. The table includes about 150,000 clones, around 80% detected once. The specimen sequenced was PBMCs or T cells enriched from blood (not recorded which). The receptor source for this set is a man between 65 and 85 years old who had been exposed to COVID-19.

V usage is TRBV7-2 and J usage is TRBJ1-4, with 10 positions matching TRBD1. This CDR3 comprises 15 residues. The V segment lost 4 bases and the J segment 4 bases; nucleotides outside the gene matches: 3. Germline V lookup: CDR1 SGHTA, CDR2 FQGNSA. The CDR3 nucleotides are TGTGCCAGCAGCTCAGACAGGGGGCGTAATGAAAAACTGTTTTTT. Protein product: CASSSDRGRNEKLFF.

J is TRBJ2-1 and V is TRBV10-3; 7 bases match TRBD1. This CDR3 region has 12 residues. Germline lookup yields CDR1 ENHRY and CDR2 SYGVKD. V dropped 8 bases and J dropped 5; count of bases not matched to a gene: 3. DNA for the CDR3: TGTGCCATCTCGGGACAGAACAATGAGCAGTTCTTC. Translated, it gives CAISGQNNEQFF.

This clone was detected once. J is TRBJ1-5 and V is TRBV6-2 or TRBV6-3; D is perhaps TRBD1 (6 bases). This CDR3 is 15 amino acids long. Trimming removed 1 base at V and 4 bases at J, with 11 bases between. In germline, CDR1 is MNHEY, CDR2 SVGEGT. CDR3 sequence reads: CASSYFGTHNQPQHF. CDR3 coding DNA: TGTGCCAGCAGTTACTTCGGGACACATAATCAGCCCCAGCATTTT.

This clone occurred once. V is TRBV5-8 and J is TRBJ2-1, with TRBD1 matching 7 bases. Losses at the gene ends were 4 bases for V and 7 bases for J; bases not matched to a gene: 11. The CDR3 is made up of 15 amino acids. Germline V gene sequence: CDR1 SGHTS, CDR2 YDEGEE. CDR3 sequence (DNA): TGTGCCAGCAGCACGCGACAGGGAAGGGGAAATGAGCAGTTCTTC. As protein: CASSTRQGRGNEQFF.

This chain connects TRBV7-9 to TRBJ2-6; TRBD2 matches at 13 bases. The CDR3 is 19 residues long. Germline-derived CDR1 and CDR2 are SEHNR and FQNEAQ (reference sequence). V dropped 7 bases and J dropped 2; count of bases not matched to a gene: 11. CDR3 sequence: CASTLTSGRWGPGANVLTF. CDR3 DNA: TGTGCCAGCACCTTGACTAGCGGGAGGTGGGGGCCTGGGGCCAACGTCCTGACTTTC.

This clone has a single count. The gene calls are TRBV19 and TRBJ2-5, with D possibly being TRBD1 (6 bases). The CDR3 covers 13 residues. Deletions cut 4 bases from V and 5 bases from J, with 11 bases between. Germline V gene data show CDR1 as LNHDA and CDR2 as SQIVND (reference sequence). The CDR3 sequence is CASSNQGWETQYF. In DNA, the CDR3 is TGTGCCAGTAGTAATCAGGGGTGGGAGACCCAGTACTTC.

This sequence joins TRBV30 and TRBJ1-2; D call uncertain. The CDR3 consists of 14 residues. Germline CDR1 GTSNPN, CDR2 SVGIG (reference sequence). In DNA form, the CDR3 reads TGTGGCTGTGGTTATCAAGGTGGGCTCGGTGGCTACACCTTC. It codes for CGCGYQGGLGGYTF.

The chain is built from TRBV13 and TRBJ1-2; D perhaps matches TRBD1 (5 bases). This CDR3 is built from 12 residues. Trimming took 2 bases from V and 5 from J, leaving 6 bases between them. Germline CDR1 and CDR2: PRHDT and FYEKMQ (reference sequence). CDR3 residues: CASSLTGYGYTF. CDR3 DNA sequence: TGTGCCAGCAGCTTAACAGGTTATGGCTACACCTTC.